This is a list of T cell receptor beta chains from one sample in a study of identical twins. Each CDR3 protein gets one entry after TCRdb re-called the 5' RACE reads with MiXCR. The profile shows 500,000 or so distinct CDR3 sequences, 11% to 15% of them singletons. The data were also submitted as part of a second study, on yellow fever vaccine responses in identical twins.

The specimen was CD4+ T cells sorted from blood. These receptor sequences come from a woman aged 18-35 years in good health. Each CDR3 is given with its conserved first and last residue. D genes are given only for firm matches. Clone sizes are given selectively: once, few, many, or a class where the clone is expanded.

17 TRBJ2-1 TRBD2 . TRBV6-1 CASSPSGLAGQRNEQFF TGTGCCAGCAGCCCCTCCGGACTAGCCGGGCAGCGCAATGAGCAGTTCTTC
14 TRBJ2-7 . . TRBV28 CASSLFDFTGEQYF TGTGCCAGCAGTTTGTTTGACTTCACGGGGGAGCAGTACTTC
15 TRBJ2-6 TRBD1 few TRBV5-1 CASRRDSSGANVLTF TGCGCCAGCAGACGGGACAGCTCTGGGGCCAACGTCCTGACTTTC
17 TRBJ2-7 . few TRBV7-2 CASSARPLGGISYEQYF TGTGCCAGCAGCGCCCGACCATTGGGCGGAATCTCCTACGAGCAGTACTTC
15 TRBJ2-1 TRBD1 . TRBV10-3 CAISDRQGPYNEQFF TGTGCCATCAGTGACAGACAGGGTCCATACAATGAGCAGTTCTTC
13 TRBJ1-1 . few TRBV6-1 CASSPTGKFEAFF TGTGCCAGCAGTCCAACAGGAAAATTTGAAGCTTTCTTT
14 TRBJ2-1 . many TRBV29-1 CSVEEGRRPNEQFF TGCAGCGTTGAGGAGGGTCGGAGACCCAATGAGCAGTTCTTC
15 TRBJ2-3 . . TRBV6-2/TRBV6-3 CASSYTGTTLGTQYF TGTGCCAGCAGTTACACCGGGACAACGTTGGGTACGCAGTATTTT
14 TRBJ1-2 . once TRBV15 CATSRRTVNYGYTF TGTGCCACCAGCAGGAGGACAGTAAACTATGGCTACACCTTC
17 TRBJ2-7 . once TRBV11-3 CASSLLSVTDKPYEQYF TGTGCCAGCAGCTTATTAAGTGTGACGGACAAACCCTACGAGCAGTACTTC
17 TRBJ2-2 TRBD2 . TRBV5-1 CASSLGTGTRDTGELFF TGCGCCAGCAGCTTGGGTACCGGGACTAGGGACACCGGGGAGCTGTTTTTT
15 TRBJ1-4 TRBD1 . TRBV6-1 CASSLTTGVDEKLFF TGTGCCAGCAGTCTAACGACAGGGGTGGATGAAAAACTGTTTTTT
13 TRBJ2-5 TRBD2 few TRBV5-1 CASRTGLQETQYF TGCGCCAGCAGAACGGGACTACAAGAGACCCAGTACTTC
11 TRBJ2-7 . few TRBV5-6 CASSLDWEQYF TGTGCCAGCAGCCTAGATTGGGAGCAGTACTTC
16 TRBJ1-5 TRBD1 . TRBV28 CASSPPGQGSNQPQHF TGTGCCAGCAGTCCCCCTGGACAGGGCAGCAATCAGCCCCAGCATTTT
14 TRBJ2-2 . . TRBV27 CASRETVYTGELFF TGTGCCAGCAGAGAGACGGTGTACACCGGGGAGCTGTTTTTT
13 TRBJ1-1 . . TRBV28 CASSNSGGTEAFF TGTGCCAGCAGCAATTCGGGGGGGACTGAAGCTTTCTTT
12 TRBJ2-2 . few TRBV20-1 CSASMNTGELFF TGCAGTGCTAGCATGAACACCGGGGAGCTGTTTTTT
15 TRBJ2-2 . few TRBV29-1 CSVSYGTLNTGELFF TGCAGCGTGTCATACGGGACCCTGAACACCGGGGAGCTGTTTTTT
16 TRBJ2-7 . . TRBV18 CASSPLSTVDFYEQYF TGTGCCAGCTCACCACTTTCTACAGTTGATTTTTACGAGCAGTACTTC
17 TRBJ2-1 TRBD1 many TRBV12-3/TRBV12-4 CASIIGQGRYSYNEQFF TGTGCCAGCATCATCGGACAGGGGAGATACTCCTACAATGAGCAGTTCTTC
13 TRBJ1-1 . few TRBV30 CALLGGLRTEAFF TGTGCCTTACTCGGGGGTCTGAGGACTGAAGCTTTCTTT